This T cell receptor beta chain was recorded in a study of beta chain features in type 1 diabetes listed by TCRdb under 2018. Looking at the study overall: No differences in mean age, gender distribution, total cell number or subset yield were found between patients and healthy donors. Across all samples, around 99 million sorted cells were examined, and cell number per subset correlated strongly with RNA yield. In the study, TCRB repertoires of sorted circulating CD4+ T cell subsets from recently diagnosed type 1 diabetes patients were compared with those of matched healthy donors. Regulatory and stem cell-like memory subsets were isolated from only 8 patients and about eight healthy donors, whereas naive and central memory subsets came from all 28 donors.

The research as a whole found: Because cDNA was sequenced instead of genomic DNA, highly expressing activated cells could be over-represented, though the groups showed no difference in activation or CD3 levels. A moderate but significant shortening of TCRB CDR3 length was observed in type 1 diabetes patients in all four CD4+ subsets. Shorter templates might be favored by PCR, yet because patient and control samples were amplified and corrected together, any such skew would affect both groups equally. Because small numbers of individuals were included in the HLA sub-analyses, any influence of HLA type on TCRB rearrangement was left unresolved. At VDJ recombination sites, patients with type 1 diabetes made fewer insertions and deleted more nucleotides, a pattern implying thymic rearrangement abnormalities. Naive, central memory and regulatory TCRB repertoires appeared to be more similar among patients than among healthy donors.

The sample holds a few counts of this clone. This clone's antigen is unknown. No per-base quality is available; no much larger clone lies one base away. All of the isolated RNA was reverse transcribed with the High Capacity cDNA Reverse Transcription Kit, so expressed TCRB transcripts were sequenced. Naive, central memory and regulatory T cell samples underwent deep immunoSEQ sequencing, averaging about 3.57 million total reads per sample. Sorted cells were lysed in RLT buffer and RNA was extracted with DNase-treated RNeasy Micro or Mini kits, depending on cell number. To prevent cross-contamination, every cell subset was processed on its own, while patient and healthy donor samples were processed together. The immunoSEQ multiplex PCR was used to amplify TCRB sequences from cDNA, generating 87-bp fragments that spanned the CDR3 region. Amplicons were sequenced on the Illumina HiSeq platform. The source study handled its data this way. PCR bias was corrected computationally using synthetic template baselines, and reads within Hamming distance 2 were collapsed, with unmergeable singletons discarded. Reads were aligned against IMGT to assign V, D and J genes, CDR3 length and insertions or deletions at six rearrangement sites. Within each subset, clonotype counts were normalized to sorted cell number, after which true diversity and Gini coefficients were computed with the tcR R package. The overlap coefficient, calculated on TCRB nucleotide sequences, was used to measure repertoire sharing. As a proxy for the pre-selection repertoire, out-of-frame TCRB sequences from naive cells were analyzed. TCRdb stores this immuneACCESS table with in-frame sequences only. Part of the clones is absent; in the studies checked, under half of the shortfall reflects unresolved V genes, and no reason is known for the rest. From that table come the V and J calls and clone size; the DNA was used to work out D and trimming. This sample is represented by around 500,000 clones; over 25% of them were singletons. The top ten clonotypes cover 0.065% of the sample.

From each donor, a single peripheral blood sample of about 120 mL on average was drawn into heparinised tubes. Using a panel that included CD45RO, CCR7, CD25, CD127, CD95 and CD27, naive, central memory, regulatory and stem cell-like memory CD4+ T cells were sorted on a BD FACSAria II. All sorted populations exceeded 98% purity. PBMCs were isolated right away by Lymphoprep density gradient centrifugation and were stained directly, without culture. So that batch effects would be minimized, each experiment stained and sorted samples in pairs, pairing one healthy donor with one patient. The TCR sequence derives from a man aged 18-30 years in good health. The sample comprised naive CD4+ T cells from blood. The sample's cell subset or site, from its label and the paper: true naive CD4+ T cells.

The DNA sequence is as follows: TGTGCCAGTAGGAAACTAGCGGGGGATAATGAGCAGTTCTTC. The translation is CASRKLAGDNEQFF. The chain uses TRBV19 and TRBJ2-1; TRBD2 lines up with 11 middle nucleotides. CDR1 and CDR2 are read off the germline V gene (reference sequence) as LNHDA and SQIVND. The CDR3 runs 14 residues from the cysteine to the phenylalanine. Kept here is only the CDR3 DNA, which spans 42 bases and is read in frame from base 1. After removal of 6 bases from V and 7 bases from J, the junction retains 5 bases not matched to a gene.